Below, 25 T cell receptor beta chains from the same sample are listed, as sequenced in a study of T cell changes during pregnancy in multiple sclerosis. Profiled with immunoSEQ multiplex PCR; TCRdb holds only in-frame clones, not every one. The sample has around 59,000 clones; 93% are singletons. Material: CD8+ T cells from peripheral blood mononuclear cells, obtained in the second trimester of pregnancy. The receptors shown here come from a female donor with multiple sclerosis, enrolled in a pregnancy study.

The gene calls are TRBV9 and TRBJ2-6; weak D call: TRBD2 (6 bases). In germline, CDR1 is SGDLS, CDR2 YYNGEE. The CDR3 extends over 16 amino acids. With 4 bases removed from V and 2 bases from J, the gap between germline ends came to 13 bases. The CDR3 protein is CASSPLRTTGANVLTF. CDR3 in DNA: TGTGCCAGCAGCCCCCTCAGGACTACTGGGGCCAACGTCCTGACTTTC.

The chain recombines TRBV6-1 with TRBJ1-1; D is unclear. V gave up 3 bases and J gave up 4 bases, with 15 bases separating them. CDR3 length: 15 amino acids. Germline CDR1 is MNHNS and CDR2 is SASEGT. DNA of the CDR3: TGTGCCAGCAGTGAGTATCAACCCGGAGGCACTGAAGCTTTCTTT. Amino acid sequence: CASSEYQPGGTEAFF.

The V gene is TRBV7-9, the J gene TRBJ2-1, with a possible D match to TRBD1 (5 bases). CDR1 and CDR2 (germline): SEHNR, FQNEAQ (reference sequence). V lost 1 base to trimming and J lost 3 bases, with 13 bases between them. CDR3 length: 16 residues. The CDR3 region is CASSLDGDSHYNEQFF. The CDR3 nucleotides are TGTGCCAGCAGCTTAGATGGAGACAGTCACTACAATGAGCAGTTCTTC.

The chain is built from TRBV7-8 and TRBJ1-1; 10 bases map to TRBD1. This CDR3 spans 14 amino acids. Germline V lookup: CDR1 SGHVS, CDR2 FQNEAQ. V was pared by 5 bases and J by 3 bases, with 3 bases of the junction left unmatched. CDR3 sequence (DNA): TGTGCCAGCAGCGCGGGACAGGGGCACACTGAAGCTTTCTTT. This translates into CASSAGQGHTEAFF.

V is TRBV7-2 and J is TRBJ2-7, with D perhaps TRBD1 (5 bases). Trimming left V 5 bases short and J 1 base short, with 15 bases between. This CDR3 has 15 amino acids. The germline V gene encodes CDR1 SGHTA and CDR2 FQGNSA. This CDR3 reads CASSEQAPPSYEQYF. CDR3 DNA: TGTGCCAGCAGCGAACAGGCGCCCCCGTCCTACGAGCAGTACTTC.

Written as DNA, the CDR3 is TGTGCCAGCAGCTGGTCTAGCGGGCACACAGATACGCAGTATTTT. Protein product: CASSWSSGHTDTQYF. V usage is TRBV5-5 and J usage is TRBJ2-3; 8 bases fit TRBD2. The trim removed 3 bases at V and 2 bases at J, leaving 5 bases unmatched. The CDR3 is 15 residues long. CDR1 is SGHKS, CDR2 YYEKEE, per germline (reference sequence). Looking up the rest from reference TRBV5-5 and TRBJ2-3 gives the full variable domain: DAGVTQSPTHLIKTRGQQVTLRCSPISGHKSVSWYQQVLGQGPQFIFQYYEKEERGRGNFPDRFSARQFPNYSSELNVNALLLGDSALYLCASSWSSGHTDTQYFGPGTRLTVL.

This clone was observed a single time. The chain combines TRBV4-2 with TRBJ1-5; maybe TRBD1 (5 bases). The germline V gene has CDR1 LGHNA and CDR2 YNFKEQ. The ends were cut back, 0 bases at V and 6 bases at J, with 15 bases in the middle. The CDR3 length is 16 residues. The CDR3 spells CASSQEKAGYTQPQHF. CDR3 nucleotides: TGTGCCAGCAGCCAAGAGAAGGCAGGGTATACTCAGCCCCAGCATTTT.

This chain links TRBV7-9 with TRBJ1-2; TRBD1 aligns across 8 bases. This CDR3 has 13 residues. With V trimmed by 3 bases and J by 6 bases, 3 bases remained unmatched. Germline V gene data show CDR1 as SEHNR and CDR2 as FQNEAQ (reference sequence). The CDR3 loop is CASSFETGDGYTF. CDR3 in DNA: TGTGCCAGCAGCTTCGAGACAGGGGATGGCTACACCTTC.

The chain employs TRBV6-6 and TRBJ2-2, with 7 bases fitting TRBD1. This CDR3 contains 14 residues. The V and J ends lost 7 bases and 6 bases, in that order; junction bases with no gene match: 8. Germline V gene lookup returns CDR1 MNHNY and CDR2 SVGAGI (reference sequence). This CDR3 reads CASTYHQGAGELFF. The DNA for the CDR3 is TGTGCCAGCACCTACCATCAGGGGGCCGGGGAGCTGTTTTTT.

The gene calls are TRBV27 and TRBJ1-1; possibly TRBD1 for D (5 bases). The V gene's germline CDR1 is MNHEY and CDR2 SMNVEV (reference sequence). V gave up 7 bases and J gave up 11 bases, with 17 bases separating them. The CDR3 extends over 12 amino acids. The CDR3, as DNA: TGTGCCAGCAAAAGGATGGGGCGTGGGGCTTTCTTT. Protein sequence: CASKRMGRGAFF.

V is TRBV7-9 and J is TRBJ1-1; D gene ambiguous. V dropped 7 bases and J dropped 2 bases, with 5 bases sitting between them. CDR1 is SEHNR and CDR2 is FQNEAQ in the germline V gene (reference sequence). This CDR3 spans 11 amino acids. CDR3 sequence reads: CASILNTEAFF. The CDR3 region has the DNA TGTGCCAGCATCCTTAACACTGAAGCTTTCTTT.

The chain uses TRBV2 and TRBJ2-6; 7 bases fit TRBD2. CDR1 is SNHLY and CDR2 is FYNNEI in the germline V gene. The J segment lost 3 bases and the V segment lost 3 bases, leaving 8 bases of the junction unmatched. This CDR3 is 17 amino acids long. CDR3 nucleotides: TGTGCCAGCAGTGATGGGGGAGGGCCAGTTGGGGCCAACGTCCTGACTTTC. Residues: CASSDGGGPVGANVLTF.

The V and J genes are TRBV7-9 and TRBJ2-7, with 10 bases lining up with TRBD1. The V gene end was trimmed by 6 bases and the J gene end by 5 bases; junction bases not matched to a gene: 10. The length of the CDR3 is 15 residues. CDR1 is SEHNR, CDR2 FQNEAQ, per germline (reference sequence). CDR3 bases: TGTGCCAGCAGTCTGGGACAGGGGCTCTTTCACGAGCAGTACTTC. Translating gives CASSLGQGLFHEQYF.

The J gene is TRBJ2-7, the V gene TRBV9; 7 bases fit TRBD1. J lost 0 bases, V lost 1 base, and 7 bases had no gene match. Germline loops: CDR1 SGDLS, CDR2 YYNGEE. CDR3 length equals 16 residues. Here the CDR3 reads CASSVSPRDSSYEQYF. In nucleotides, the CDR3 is TGTGCCAGCAGCGTAAGCCCTCGGGACAGCTCCTACGAGCAGTACTTC.

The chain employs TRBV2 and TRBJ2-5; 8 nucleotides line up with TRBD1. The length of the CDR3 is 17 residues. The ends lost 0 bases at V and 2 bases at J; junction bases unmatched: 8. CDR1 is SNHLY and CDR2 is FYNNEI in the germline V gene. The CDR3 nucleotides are TGTGCCAGCAGTGAAGCGCTTGGTCAGGGGGCTCAAGAGACCCAGTACTTC. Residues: CASSEALGQGAQETQYF. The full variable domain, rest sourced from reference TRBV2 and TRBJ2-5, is EPEVTQTPSHQVTQMGQEVILRCVPISNHLYFYWYRQILGQKVEFLVSFYNNEISEKSEIFDDQFSVERPDGSNFTLKIRSTKLEDSAMYFCASSEALGQGAQETQYFGPGTRLLVL.

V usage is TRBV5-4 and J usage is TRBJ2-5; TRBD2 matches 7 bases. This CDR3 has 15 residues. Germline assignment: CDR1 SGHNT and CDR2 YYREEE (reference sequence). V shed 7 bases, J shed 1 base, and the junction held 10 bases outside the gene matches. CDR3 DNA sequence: TGTGCCAGCGGTGCATTGGGGGGGTTCCAAGAGACCCAGTACTTC. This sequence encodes CASGALGGFQETQYF.

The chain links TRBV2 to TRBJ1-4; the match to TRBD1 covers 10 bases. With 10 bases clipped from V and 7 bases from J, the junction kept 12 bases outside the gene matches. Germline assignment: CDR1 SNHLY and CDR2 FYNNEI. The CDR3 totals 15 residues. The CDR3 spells CATRDRGGGGEKLFF. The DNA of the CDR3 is TGTGCCACCCGGGACAGGGGCGGAGGTGGTGAAAAACTGTTTTTT.

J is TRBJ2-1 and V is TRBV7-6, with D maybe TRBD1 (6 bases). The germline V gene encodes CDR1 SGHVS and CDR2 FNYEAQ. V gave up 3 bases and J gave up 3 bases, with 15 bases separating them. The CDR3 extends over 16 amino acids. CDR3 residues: CASSFLTGDYYNEQFF. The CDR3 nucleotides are TGTGCCAGCAGCTTTCTGACAGGAGACTACTACAATGAGCAGTTCTTC.

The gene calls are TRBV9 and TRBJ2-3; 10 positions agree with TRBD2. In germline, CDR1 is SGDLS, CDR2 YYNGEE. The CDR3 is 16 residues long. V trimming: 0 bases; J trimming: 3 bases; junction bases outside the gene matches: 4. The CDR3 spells CASSVVSGGVTDTQYF. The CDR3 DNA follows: TGTGCCAGCAGCGTAGTGAGCGGGGGGGTTACAGATACGCAGTATTTT. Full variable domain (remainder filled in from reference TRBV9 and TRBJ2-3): DSGVTQTPKHLITATGQRVTLRCSPRSGDLSVYWYQQSLDQGLQFLIQYYNGEERAKGNILERFSAQQFPDLHSELNLSSLELGDSALYFCASSVVSGGVTDTQYFGPGTRLTVL.

CDR3 in amino acids: CASRDSGQGYNEQFF. CDR3 nucleotide sequence: TGTGCCAGCAGGGACTCGGGACAGGGGTACAATGAGCAGTTCTTC. The V and J genes are TRBV27 and TRBJ2-1, with 10 positions matching TRBD1. The germline CDR1 and CDR2 sequences are MNHEY and SMNVEV (reference sequence). V lost 6 bases and J lost 4; bases outside the gene matches: 6. This CDR3 spans 15 amino acids.

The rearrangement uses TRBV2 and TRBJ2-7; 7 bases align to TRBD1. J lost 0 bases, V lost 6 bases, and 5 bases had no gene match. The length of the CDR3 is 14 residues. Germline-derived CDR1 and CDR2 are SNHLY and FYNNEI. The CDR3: CASREGDSSYEQYF. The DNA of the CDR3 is TGTGCCAGCAGAGAGGGGGACAGCTCCTACGAGCAGTACTTC.

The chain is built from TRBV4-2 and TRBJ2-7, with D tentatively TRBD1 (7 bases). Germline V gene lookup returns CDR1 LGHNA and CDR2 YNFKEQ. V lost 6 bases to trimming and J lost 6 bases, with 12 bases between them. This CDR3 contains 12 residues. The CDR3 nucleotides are TGTGCCAGCAGTCGACAGGGAGGCGAGCAGTACTTC. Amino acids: CASSRQGGEQYF.

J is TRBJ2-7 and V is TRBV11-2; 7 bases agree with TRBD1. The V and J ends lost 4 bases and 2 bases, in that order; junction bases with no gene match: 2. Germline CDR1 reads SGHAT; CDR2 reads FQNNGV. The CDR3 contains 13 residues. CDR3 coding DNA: TGTGCCAGCAGCTCCGGGACAGCCTACGAGCAGTACTTC. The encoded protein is CASSSGTAYEQYF.

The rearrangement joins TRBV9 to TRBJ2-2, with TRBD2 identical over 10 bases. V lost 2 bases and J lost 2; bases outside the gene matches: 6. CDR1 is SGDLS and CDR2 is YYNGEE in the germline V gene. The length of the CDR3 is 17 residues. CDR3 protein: CASSVGSGGLNTGELFF. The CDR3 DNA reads TGTGCCAGCAGCGTTGGTAGCGGGGGGCTAAACACCGGGGAGCTGTTTTTT. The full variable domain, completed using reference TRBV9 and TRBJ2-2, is DSGVTQTPKHLITATGQRVTLRCSPRSGDLSVYWYQQSLDQGLQFLIQYYNGEERAKGNILERFSAQQFPDLHSELNLSSLELGDSALYFCASSVGSGGLNTGELFFGEGSRLTVL.

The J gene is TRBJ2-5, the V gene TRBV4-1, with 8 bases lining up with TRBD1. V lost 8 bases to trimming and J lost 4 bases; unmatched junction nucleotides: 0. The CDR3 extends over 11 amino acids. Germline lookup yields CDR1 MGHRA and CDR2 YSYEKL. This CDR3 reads CASGQGETQYF. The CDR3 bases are TGCGCCAGCGGACAGGGAGAGACCCAGTACTTC.